This paragraph reports one T cell receptor (beta chain). The specificity of this receptor is unknown. The sample holds no much larger clone one base away, and base qualities are not on file. V sheds 1 base and J sheds 6 bases, leaving 18 bases between their ends. CDR1 and CDR2, looked up from the germline V gene, are SGHVS and FNYEAQ. The CDR3 contains 16 residues, cysteine and phenylalanine counted. Only the CDR3 DNA stays, 48 bases, in frame from base 1. TCRbeta CDR3 regions were amplified from genomic DNA by means of the immunoSEQ Assay, a bias-controlled multiplex PCR. The authors' pipeline ran thus. The number of nucleated cells in each sample was estimated by amplification of reference gene primers within the assay. To quantify the absolute abundance of each unique TCRbeta CDR3 rearrangement, sequence reads were collapsed and filtered. For each sample, productive Simpson clonality was calculated as the square root of Simpson's diversity index across productive rearrangements. Not all clones reach the TCRdb copy of this immuneACCESS table, which keeps in-frame sequences only. Checked studies attribute under half of the gap to unresolved V genes and leave the rest unexplained. The V and J calls and clone size are taken from that table; D and trimming were inferred from the DNA. The sample table contains about 100,000 clones; only one count was recorded for 85% to 90% of them. Roughly 30% of the sample is held by the ten biggest clonotypes.

These data come from a study of blood T cell repertoires in COVID-19 (dated by TCRdb to the early 2020s). With respect to the entire study: Samples covering the acute and convalescent phases of COVID-19 were provided by collaborators in the United States, Italy and Spain. The prospective study material was composed of cDNA or gDNA derived from T cells, B-cell-depleted T cells, or PBMCs. Deeply sampled blood TCRbeta repertoires from subjects exposed to, actively infected with, or recovered from COVID-19 were included in the dataset. The repertoires were released in a freely available public database intended as a resource for research on the immune response to SARS-CoV-2. The samples were drawn from two sources: the first 160 participants of the ongoing ImmuneRACE study, and 950 to 1,500 subjects contributed by 6 global collaborators. A de-identified subject ID, COVID-19 status, age in years and sex were almost always included in the sample metadata. Where HLA class I and class II types were available, the types were taken from metadata supplied by the sample provider, not from assay-based typing.

Whole blood was collected in K2EDTA tubes by collaborating institutions according to the institutions' own protocols. For TCRbeta analysis, collaborators shipped samples as frozen whole blood, isolated PBMCs, or DNA extracted from either of those sample types. General conclusions and limits of the study: The quantity of clinical and demographic metadata differed by source and by participant and was supplied without curation.

This receptor was identified in a woman older than 75 with acute or convalescent COVID-19. The chain is assembled from TRBV7-6 and TRBJ1-1; a tentative D call is TRBD1 (5 bases match). Sequenced material: peripheral blood. CDR3 protein: CASSLGVSGVTSEAFF. The DNA sequence is given as TGTGCCAGCAGCTTAGGCGTCTCGGGGGTTACATCTGAAGCTTTCTTT.